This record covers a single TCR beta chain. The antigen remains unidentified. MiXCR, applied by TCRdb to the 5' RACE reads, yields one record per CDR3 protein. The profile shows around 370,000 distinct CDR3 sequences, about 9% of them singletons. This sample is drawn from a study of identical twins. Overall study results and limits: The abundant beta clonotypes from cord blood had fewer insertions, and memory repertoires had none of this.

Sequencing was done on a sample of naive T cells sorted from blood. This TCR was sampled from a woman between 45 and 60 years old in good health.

CDR3 loop: CASSLTAGELFF. DNA of the CDR3: TGCGCCAGCAGCCTGACAGCCGGGGAGCTGTTTTTT. This chain joins TRBV5-1 and TRBJ2-2; maybe TRBD1 (5 bases). The CDR3 is made up of 12 amino acids. V dropped 4 bases and J dropped 6 bases, with 7 bases sitting between them. The germline V gene has CDR1 SGHRS and CDR2 YFSETQ.